This T cell receptor (beta chain) stems from a study of early T cells in non-severe SARS-CoV-2 infection. About the study: The sequenced material was bulk RNA from unsorted whole blood, and its chains were unpaired.

Study findings and constraints: The study's VDJdb matching favored anti-spike CD8 responses and missed private and CD4 specificities.

Trimming left V 6 bases short and J 6 bases short, with 17 bases between. This CDR3 comprises 13 residues. Germline V gene lookup returns CDR1 DFQATT and CDR2 SNEGSKA (reference sequence). The TCR library protocol attached unique molecular identifiers to the individual cDNA molecules. TCRdb reprocessed the 5' RACE reads with MiXCR, giving one entry per CDR3 protein. The sample shows around 68,000 distinct CDR3 sequences, about 6% of them seen only once. At least ten counts were recorded for this clonotype. Its antigen is not known. The specimen was whole blood, collected at baseline. This clonotype was sampled from an adult who was a healthcare worker with PCR-confirmed SARS-CoV-2 infection or an uninfected control (not recorded which). The chain couples TRBV20-1 to TRBJ1-1; maybe TRBD1 (5 bases). CDR3 DNA sequence: TGCAGTGCCGCTATCGGGGGGGTTCCTGAAGCTTTCTTT. This translates into CSAAIGGVPEAFF.